These 22 T cell receptor beta chains were sequenced from one sample in a study of blood T cells in healthy people across ages. The use of a sample-barcoded 5' primer and a J-beta primer mix characterized a second PCR of roughly 6 to 11 cycles. TCRdb fed the 5' RACE reads into MiXCR, producing one record per CDR3 protein. The sample records 1,500,000 or so distinct CDR3 sequences, around 40% being singletons. The sequenced sample was blood. The receptors here all came from a woman under 30 in good health.

This clonotype was counted a few times. V usage is TRBV7-8 and J usage is TRBJ2-7, with TRBD2 identical over 7 bases. With the DNA end fitting TRBJ2-5 better, the J assignment may be wrong. The CDR3 runs to 13 residues. Germline V gene data show CDR1 as SGHVS and CDR2 as FQNEAQ. The CDR3 spells CASVSGWRETQYF. Here the CDR3 DNA reads TGTGCCAGTGTTAGCGGGTGGAGAGAGACCCAGTACTTC.

The chain carries TRBV5-1 and TRBJ1-2; D unresolved. This CDR3 is 13 amino acids long. The germline gives CDR1 SGHRS, CDR2 YFSETQ. Trimming took off 0 bases at V and 8 bases at J, with 11 bases between the two ends. CDR3 bases: TGCGCCAGCAGCTTGGGATGGACCTCCGGCTACACCTTC. Its translation: CASSLGWTSGYTF. The variable domain in full, with the rest retrieved from reference TRBV5-1 and TRBJ1-2, is KAGVTQTPRYLIKTRGQQVTLSCSPISGHRSVSWYQQTPGQGLQFLFEYFSETQRNKGNFPGRFSGRQFSNSRSEMNVSTLELGDSALYLCASSLGWTSGYTFGSGTRLTVV.

V is TRBV3-1 and J is TRBJ2-2; D is unresolved. CDR1 and CDR2 from the germline V gene are LGHDT and YNNKEL (reference sequence). This CDR3 has 15 amino acids. The V and J ends lost 0 bases and 4 bases respectively, with 9 bases between them. The CDR3 here is CASSQDLKITGELFF. The CDR3 DNA follows: TGTGCCAGCAGCCAAGATTTAAAGATCACCGGGGAGCTGTTTTTT.

This clonotype has just a few counts. The chain recombines TRBV4-1 with TRBJ2-4, with D hard to call. CDR1 is MGHRA and CDR2 is YSYEKL in the germline V gene. This CDR3 contains 16 residues. With 1 base removed from V and 0 bases from J, the gap between germline ends came to 10 bases. The CDR3 sequence: CASSQGFPLAKNIQYF. Written as DNA, the CDR3 is TGCGCCAGCAGCCAAGGGTTTCCGCTAGCCAAAAACATTCAGTACTTC.

This clonotype occurred once. V is TRBV12-3 or TRBV12-4 and J is TRBJ2-4, with TRBD2 as a possible D gene (6 bases). V was cut by 5 bases and J by 6 bases, with 17 bases left in between. This CDR3 contains 15 residues. Written as DNA, the CDR3 is TGTGCCAGCAGTCTCGGCGGGACCACATTAAACATTCAGTACTTC. It codes for CASSLGGTTLNIQYF.

J is TRBJ2-7 and V is TRBV10-3; 11 positions match TRBD2. V dropped 3 bases and J dropped 5; count of bases not matched to a gene: 12. The CDR3 is 17 residues long. Germline V gene sequence: CDR1 ENHRY, CDR2 SYGVKD. CDR3 in amino acids: CAISDPDTTSGTHEQYF. CDR3 DNA: TGTGCCATCAGTGACCCCGATACGACTAGCGGGACCCACGAGCAGTACTTC.

This clonotype was seen a handful of times. As DNA, the CDR3 is TGTGCCAGCAGCCAAGATAAGGGGACTCACACAGATACGCAGTATTTT. As protein: CASSQDKGTHTDTQYF. The V gene is TRBV3-1, the J gene TRBJ2-3; TRBD2 might be the D (6 bases). CDR1 LGHDT and CDR2 YNNKEL come from the germline V gene (reference sequence). This CDR3 is built from 16 residues. The ends were cut back, 0 bases at V and 2 bases at J, with 12 bases in the middle.

V and J are TRBV4-1 and TRBJ2-3; TRBD1 agrees at 10 bases. CDR3 length: 16 residues. With V trimmed by 1 base and J by 6 bases, 7 bases remained unmatched. Germline V CDR1 and CDR2: MGHRA, YSYEKL. The CDR3 is CASSQGRTGGSDTQYF. The CDR3 nucleotides are TGCGCCAGCAGCCAAGGGCGGACAGGGGGTTCCGATACGCAGTATTTT.

The genes are TRBV7-2 and TRBJ2-5; D possibly corresponds to TRBD2 (6 bases). Germline V gene lookup returns CDR1 SGHTA and CDR2 FQGNSA. Trimming took off 5 bases at V and 2 bases at J, with 15 bases between the two ends. The CDR3 spans 15 residues. CDR3 DNA sequence: TGTGCCAGCAGCGCAAACCCCGGGACTCAAGAGACCCAGTACTTC. It translates to CASSANPGTQETQYF.

The chain employs TRBV5-8 and TRBJ2-5, with TRBD2 matching 9 bases. The CDR3 consists of 16 residues. Germline V gene sequence: CDR1 SGHTS, CDR2 YDEGEE. The V segment lost 2 bases and the J segment 1 base; nucleotides outside the gene matches: 6. The CDR3 nucleotides are TGTGCCAGCAGCTTTGGATCTAGCGGGATCCAAGAGACCCAGTACTTC. This translates into CASSFGSSGIQETQYF.

This clonotype has ten or more counts. CDR3 sequence (DNA): TGTGCCAGCAGCTTTTCGGGGGCGGATACGCAGTATTTT. Encoded protein: CASSFSGADTQYF. This rearrangement joins TRBV12-3 or TRBV12-4 to TRBJ2-3, with D perhaps TRBD1 or TRBD2 (6 bases each). V shed 6 bases and J shed 6 bases, with 13 bases lying between them. This CDR3 spans 13 amino acids.

This clonotype showed up just a few times. The V call is TRBV6-1, the J call TRBJ2-5; D is unresolved. This CDR3 has 15 residues. With 5 bases removed from V and 1 base from J, the gap between germline ends came to 14 bases. The germline V gene encodes CDR1 MNHNS and CDR2 SASEGT. The CDR3 sequence is CASSSPFWSQETQYF. CDR3 DNA sequence: TGTGCCAGCAGTAGCCCGTTTTGGAGCCAAGAGACCCAGTACTTC.

V is TRBV9 and J is TRBJ2-5; weak D call: TRBD2 (6 bases). This CDR3 has 18 amino acids. The V gene lost 3 bases and the J gene lost 1 base, with 22 bases spanning the gap. CDR1 and CDR2 (germline): SGDLS, YYNGEE. For the CDR3, the DNA is TGTGCCAGCAGCGGGGCCCACCCCGCGGGACGCCTCCAAGAGACCCAGTACTTC. Translating gives CASSGAHPAGRLQETQYF.

This clonotype was counted many times. The CDR3 DNA sequence: TGTGCCAGCAGTCCTCCCCTTTTGGGCTATGGCTACACCTTC. Its translation is CASSPPLLGYGYTF. The rearrangement uses TRBV7-9 and TRBJ1-2, with D unresolved. Trimming removed 6 bases at V and 4 bases at J, with 15 bases between. Germline V lookup: CDR1 SEHNR, CDR2 FQNEAQ (reference sequence). The CDR3 is 14 residues long.

The chain uses TRBV7-2 and TRBJ2-5; D is unresolved. CDR1 SGHTA and CDR2 FQGNSA come from the germline V gene. The length of the CDR3 is 12 residues. The V end was cut by 2 bases, the J end by 13 bases, with 14 bases between. The CDR3 spells CASSLTGYERYF. The CDR3 DNA reads as TGTGCCAGCAGCTTAACGGGCTACGAGCGGTACTTC.

This clonotype turned up a few times. V is TRBV7-2 and J is TRBJ2-7; 9 bases agree with TRBD2. The junction had 4 bases not matched to a gene; V was cut back by 4 bases and J by 0 bases. This CDR3 is 15 amino acids long. Germline V CDR1 and CDR2: SGHTA, FQGNSA. Here the CDR3 reads CASSSRTSDSYEQYF. DNA for the CDR3: TGTGCCAGCAGCTCCCGGACTAGCGACTCCTACGAGCAGTACTTC.

The chain uses TRBV25-1 and TRBJ2-7; D call uncertain. Germline values: CDR1 MGHDK, CDR2 SYGVNS. Trimming stripped 7 bases from V and 7 bases from J, with 17 bases between. CDR3 length: 13 residues. This CDR3 is CASTGPTTNEQYF. The CDR3 region has the DNA TGTGCCAGCACCGGGCCAACCACGAATGAGCAGTACTTC.

V and J are TRBV13 and TRBJ2-1; D not resolved. Trimming removed 5 bases from V and 8 bases from J, with 10 bases in between. The CDR3 sequence is 12 residues long. CDR1 and CDR2 (germline): PRHDT, FYEKMQ (reference sequence). The CDR3 here is CASSQKGYEQFF. The CDR3 coding sequence is TGTGCCAGCAGCCAGAAGGGTTATGAGCAGTTCTTC.

This clonotype was recorded only once. The CDR3 reads CASSLARFRTEAFF. The CDR3 DNA is TGTGCCAGCAGTTTAGCCCGCTTTCGAACTGAAGCTTTCTTT. The chain couples TRBV12-3 or TRBV12-4 to TRBJ1-1; D remains ambiguous. The CDR3 runs to 14 residues. V lost 0 bases to trimming and J lost 5 bases, with 10 bases between them.

The V and J genes are TRBV5-1 and TRBJ2-3, with D possibly called TRBD1 or TRBD2 (5 bases each). The CDR3 totals 15 residues. Germline V lookup: CDR1 SGHRS, CDR2 YFSETQ. The ends were cut back, 3 bases at V and 1 base at J, with 12 bases in the middle. The CDR3 DNA reads TGCGCCAGCAGCTGGGACGCCGGGGGCACAGATACGCAGTATTTT. This encodes CASSWDAGGTDTQYF.

J is TRBJ2-3 and V is TRBV4-3; D perhaps matches TRBD1 (6 bases). CDR3 length: 14 residues. From germline, CDR1 is LGHNA and CDR2 YSLEER. V was shortened by 4 bases and J by 6 bases, with 14 bases between the two germline ends. CDR3 in DNA: TGCGCCAGCAGCCTAGGACAGAGGGACGATACGCAGTATTTT. It encodes CASSLGQRDDTQYF.

V and J are TRBV12-3 or TRBV12-4 and TRBJ1-6; D gene uncertain. The length of the CDR3 is 13 residues. V shed 5 bases and J shed 9 bases, with 11 bases lying between them. The CDR3 DNA reads TGTGCCAGCAGTCCCATCGATATTTCACCCCTCCACTTT. Translation: CASSPIDISPLHF.